The next 17 T cell receptor beta chains were all read from a single sample in a study of blood T cell repertoires in COVID-19. Profiled with immunoSEQ multiplex PCR; TCRdb holds only in-frame clones, not every one. The sample includes roughly 130,000 clones, roughly 84% of them seen just once. Input material: peripheral blood. The receptors were sampled from a woman aged 25 to 39 who had recovered from COVID-19.

This sequence joins TRBV25-1 and TRBJ2-3; D is undetermined. CDR1 is MGHDK and CDR2 is SYGVNS in the germline V gene. This CDR3 contains 12 residues. V was shortened by 7 bases and J by 4 bases, with 9 bases between the two germline ends. The CDR3 DNA reads as TGTGCCAGCACTCCCTCGTCAGATACGCAGTATTTT. Translating gives CASTPSSDTQYF. Combining the CDR3 with reference TRBV25-1 and TRBJ2-3 gives the whole variable domain EADIYQTPRYLVIGTGKKITLECSQTMGHDKMYWYQQDPGMELHLIHYSYGVNSTEKGDLSSESTVSRIRTEHFPLTLESARPSHTSQYLCASTPSSDTQYFGPGTRLTVL.

The chain employs TRBV3-1 (or the pseudogene TRBV3-2) and TRBJ1-2; D uncertain. Looked up from germline, CDR1 is LGHDT and CDR2 is YNNKEL (reference sequence). Trimming took 3 bases from V and 4 from J, leaving 15 bases between them. This CDR3 comprises 15 residues. The CDR3, as DNA: TGTGCCAGCAGCCATTCGAGGTTACCCACCTATGGCTACACCTTC. This codes for CASSHSRLPTYGYTF.

The chain couples TRBV28 to TRBJ2-7, with 7 bases aligning to TRBD1. The CDR3 sequence is 18 residues long. Unmatched junction bases numbered 15, after V lost 4 bases and J lost 0 bases. Germline V gene data show CDR1 as MDHEN and CDR2 as SYDVKM. This CDR3 reads CASSSVTRTGPSSYEQYF. The CDR3, as DNA: TGTGCCAGCAGTTCCGTTACCCGGACAGGCCCTAGCTCCTACGAGCAGTACTTC.

This clone was picked up a small number of times. The chain is built from TRBV7-9 and TRBJ1-4; TRBD1 matches at 10 bases. The CDR3 totals 18 residues. The V gene end was trimmed by 0 bases and the J gene end by 0 bases; junction bases not matched to a gene: 4. Germline V lookup: CDR1 SEHNR, CDR2 FQNEAQ (reference sequence). The CDR3 nucleotides read TGTGCCAGCAGCTTAGCGATGGGACAGGGGACAACTAATGAAAAACTGTTTTTT. This gives the protein CASSLAMGQGTTNEKLFF.

This clone was seen a few times. CDR3 DNA sequence: TGTGCCAGCAGCACGCCAGGGGGCTCGAACACCGGGGAGCTGTTTTTT. Its translation: CASSTPGGSNTGELFF. The genes are TRBV5-4 and TRBJ2-2; TRBD1 agrees at 8 bases. This CDR3 contains 16 residues. The germline V gene has CDR1 SGHNT and CDR2 YYREEE (reference sequence). Losses at the gene ends were 4 bases for V and 0 bases for J; bases not matched to a gene: 5.

The chain couples TRBV5-4 to TRBJ1-1; D might be TRBD1 (6 bases). Trimming removed 5 bases from V and 0 bases from J, with 14 bases in between. Germline CDR1 SGHNT, CDR2 YYREEE (reference sequence). CDR3 length: 15 amino acids. The CDR3 nucleotides read TGTGCCAGCAGTTTATCCGGGACATTGAACACTGAAGCTTTCTTT. It is translated as CASSLSGTLNTEAFF.

The chain couples TRBV7-3 to TRBJ2-3; 9 bases match TRBD2. The CDR3 is 16 amino acids. Trimming cost V 5 bases and J 1 base; bases outside gene matches: 7. Germline V lookup: CDR1 SGHTA, CDR2 FQGTGA. The CDR3, as DNA: TGTGCCAGCAGCCCCCTAGCGGGGAAGGGCACAGATACGCAGTATTTT. This sequence encodes CASSPLAGKGTDTQYF.

The chain uses TRBV6-5 and TRBJ1-2; TRBD1 agrees at 7 bases. The CDR3 has 12 residues. V lost 4 bases, J lost 8 bases, and 4 bases stayed unmatched. Germline-derived CDR1 and CDR2 are MNHEY and SVGAGI. The CDR3 sequence is CASSSQGRGYTF. The CDR3 coding sequence is TGTGCCAGCAGTTCACAGGGGCGAGGCTACACCTTC.

The V and J genes are TRBV11-3 and TRBJ1-1, with TRBD1 identical over 8 bases. Looked up from germline, CDR1 is SGHNT and CDR2 is YENEEA. The J segment lost 3 bases and the V segment lost 5 bases, leaving 5 bases of the junction unmatched. CDR3 length equals 14 residues. CDR3 in DNA: TGTGCCAGCAGCCCTTTGACAGGGGACACTGAAGCTTTCTTT. It yields the protein CASSPLTGDTEAFF.

V usage is TRBV5-1 and J usage is TRBJ2-5; no definite D call. CDR3 length: 16 amino acids. The germline V and J ends were trimmed by 1 base and 2 bases, with 15 bases remaining between them. Germline CDR1 reads SGHRS; CDR2 reads YFSETQ. The CDR3 DNA is TGCGCCAGCAGCTTGTTAGTACCTTCCGTACAAGAGACCCAGTACTTC. Amino acid sequence: CASSLLVPSVQETQYF. Full variable domain (remainder filled in from reference TRBV5-1 and TRBJ2-5): KAGVTQTPRYLIKTRGQQVTLSCSPISGHRSVSWYQQTPGQGLQFLFEYFSETQRNKGNFPGRFSGRQFSNSRSEMNVSTLELGDSALYLCASSLLVPSVQETQYFGPGTRLLVL.

The CDR3 loop is CASSLSHRGHTEAFF. As DNA, the CDR3 is TGTGCCAGCAGCTTATCGCACAGGGGACATACTGAAGCTTTCTTT. V usage is TRBV7-2 and J usage is TRBJ1-1; 7 nucleotides align to TRBD1. V gave up 2 bases and J gave up 5 bases; unmatched junction bases: 8. The CDR3 is 15 residues long. Per the germline V gene, CDR1 is SGHTA and CDR2 is FQGNSA.

V gene TRBV27 combines with J gene TRBJ1-2; a weak D match, TRBD1 (5 bases). V dropped 1 base and J dropped 3 bases, with 9 bases sitting between them. CDR1 MNHEY and CDR2 SMNVEV come from the germline V gene (reference sequence). The CDR3 contains 14 residues. CDR3 sequence: CASSLWWGDYGYTF. DNA for the CDR3: TGTGCCAGCAGTTTATGGTGGGGCGACTATGGCTACACCTTC.

A few counts support this clone. This chain links TRBV6-1 with TRBJ1-1; D is perhaps TRBD1 (6 bases). V was cut by 3 bases and J by 1 base, with 6 bases left in between. The V gene's germline CDR1 is MNHNS and CDR2 SASEGT. The CDR3 loop spans 13 amino acids. The CDR3 region is CASSEGQNTEAFF. The CDR3 nucleotides read TGTGCCAGCAGTGAGGGACAGAACACTGAAGCTTTCTTT.

This chain links TRBV9 with TRBJ1-2; D is possibly TRBD1 (5 bases). The CDR3 runs to 13 residues. The V and J ends lost 3 bases and 8 bases respectively, with 14 bases between them. Per the germline V gene, CDR1 is SGDLS and CDR2 is YYNGEE. The CDR3 region is CASSGISGNGYTF. The CDR3 DNA is TGTGCCAGCAGCGGAATATCAGGGAACGGCTACACCTTC.

The chain links TRBV10-3 to TRBJ1-2; D might be TRBD1 (5 bases). This CDR3 has 14 residues. V lost 0 bases, J lost 6 bases, and 11 bases lay in between. Germline V CDR1 and CDR2: ENHRY, SYGVKD. CDR3 in amino acids: CAISESGGDDGYTF. The CDR3 DNA sequence: TGTGCCATCAGTGAGTCGGGCGGGGACGATGGCTACACCTTC.

The J gene is TRBJ1-3, the V gene TRBV6-5; D possibly corresponds to TRBD1 (6 bases). The CDR3 sequence is 13 residues long. Per the germline V gene, CDR1 is MNHEY and CDR2 is SVGAGI. With 6 bases removed from V and 3 bases from J, the gap between germline ends came to 9 bases. The CDR3 DNA follows: TGTGCCAGCAGACAGGGAAATGGAAACACCATATATTTT. This codes for CASRQGNGNTIYF.

The chain has TRBV5-1 and TRBJ1-5, with a tentative D call TRBD1 (5 bases). Looked up from germline, CDR1 is SGHRS and CDR2 is YFSETQ. V was pared by 5 bases and J by 7 bases, with 13 bases between. The CDR3 spans 13 residues. The DNA for the CDR3 is TGCGCCAGCAGTCTGCAGGGAGGGCAGCCCCAGCATTTT. It codes for CASSLQGGQPQHF.